What follows are 8 T cell receptor beta chains derived from one specimen sequenced in a study of cytomegalovirus exposure and HLA in healthy donors. The PCR contained 60 Vbeta and 13 Jbeta primers. TCRdb's copy holds only in-frame clones and misses some; the assay was immunoSEQ multiplex PCR. The sample has about 33,000 clones. Sample: PBMCs. Every receptor here comes from a man aged 35 to 55 in good health and CMV-seronegative.

The genes are TRBV5-1 and TRBJ2-5; 11 bases agree with TRBD1. The CDR3 consists of 15 residues. Germline loops: CDR1 SGHRS, CDR2 YFSETQ. V shed 4 bases, J shed 0 bases, and the junction held 2 bases outside the gene matches. CDR3 in amino acids: CASSTGQGDQETQYF. CDR3 DNA: TGCGCCAGCAGCACGGGACAGGGGGACCAAGAGACCCAGTACTTC.

In terms of frequency, this clone is medium-sized. The CDR3 coding sequence is TGTGCCAGCAGCCAGCCGGAGGCTCGCAATGAGCAGTTCTTC. This encodes CASSQPEARNEQFF. The rearrangement joins TRBV7-3 to TRBJ2-1, with D possibly matching TRBD2 (5 bases). The V gene's germline CDR1 is SGHTA and CDR2 FQGTGA. With 5 bases removed from V and 6 bases from J, the gap between germline ends came to 14 bases. This CDR3 comprises 14 residues.

The chain recombines TRBV11-3 with TRBJ1-1; maybe TRBD1 (5 bases). Germline V gene lookup returns CDR1 SGHNT and CDR2 YENEEA. The CDR3 spans 14 residues. Trimming took off 0 bases at V and 6 bases at J, with 11 bases between the two ends. CDR3 bases: TGTGCCAGCAGCTTAGATCTTGGCAGGGCTGAAGCTTTCTTT. It yields the protein CASSLDLGRAEAFF. Together with reference TRBV11-3 and TRBJ1-1, the CDR3 gives the full variable domain: EAGVVQSPRYKIIEKKQPVAFWCNPISGHNTLYWYLQNLGQGPELLIRYENEEAVDDSQLPKDRFSAERLKGVDSTLKIQPAELGDSAVYLCASSLDLGRAEAFFGQGTRLTVV.

This rearrangement joins TRBV5-6 to TRBJ1-5; 9 bases match TRBD1. Germline trimming cut 0 bases from V and 5 bases from J; bases unmatched to any gene: 0. Germline loops: CDR1 SGHDT, CDR2 YYEEEE. The CDR3 length is 14 residues. The CDR3 region has the DNA TGTGCCAGCAGCTTGGACAGGGGGCATCAGCCCCAGCATTTT. It encodes CASSLDRGHQPQHF.

CDR3 sequence reads: CASSRSGSIGELFF. DNA for the CDR3: TGTGCCAGCAGCAGAAGCGGGAGCATAGGGGAGCTGTTTTTT. The chain uses TRBV7-9 and TRBJ2-2; 8 nucleotides align to TRBD2. The germline gives CDR1 SEHNR, CDR2 FQNEAQ (reference sequence). This CDR3 has 14 amino acids. Trimming removed 5 bases from V and 8 bases from J; junction bases left unmatched: 7.

The chain joins TRBV29-1 to TRBJ2-7, with D perhaps matching TRBD2 (7 bases). This CDR3 comprises 15 residues. Trimming stripped 5 bases from V and 2 bases from J, with 19 bases between. CDR1 is SQVTM and CDR2 is ANQGSEA in the germline V gene. The CDR3 protein is CSVQGGGFLTYEQYF. CDR3 nucleotide sequence: TGCAGCGTTCAAGGGGGGGGATTCTTAACCTACGAGCAGTACTTC.

The chain employs TRBV7-2 and TRBJ2-1, with D possibly being TRBD2 (7 bases). The CDR3 covers 16 residues. Between the trimmed V and J ends, which lost 5 bases and 4 bases, there was a span of 18 bases. CDR1 and CDR2 (germline): SGHTA, FQGNSA. The CDR3 loop reads CASSPRGANTYNEQFF. In DNA form, the CDR3 reads TGTGCCAGCAGCCCCCGGGGGGCGAACACTTACAATGAGCAGTTCTTC.

V gene TRBV19 combines with J gene TRBJ1-5, with 8 bases identical to TRBD1. From germline, CDR1 is LNHDA and CDR2 SQIVND (reference sequence). Trimming removed 4 bases from V and 7 bases from J; junction bases left unmatched: 9. The CDR3 sequence is 15 residues long. CDR3 amino acids: CASSRGQGPRQPQHF. CDR3 DNA sequence: TGTGCCAGTAGTAGAGGACAGGGCCCGCGCCAGCCCCAGCATTTT.